This T cell receptor beta chain was identified during a study of T cells in Graves' hyperthyroidism and ophthalmopathy. This clonotype came up a few times. The antigen is not known. Amplification of TCR beta CDR3 regions used RNA as the template. Using the HTBI primer set, a first-round RT-PCR was run on the TCR CDR3. TCRdb reprocessed the multiplex PCR reads with MiXCR, giving one entry per CDR3 protein. The sample lists roughly 800,000 distinct CDR3 sequences; more than 30% were seen once. The CDR3 covers 16 residues. From germline, CDR1 is SGHRS and CDR2 YFSETQ. V was clipped by 1 base and J by 1 base, with 12 bases between them. Hyperthyroidism in the patients, aged 18 to 65, was newly diagnosed and under 2 months in duration. The authors took PBMCs from roughly 9.3 ml fresh peripheral blood. Study outcomes and limitations: Ophthalmopathy was predicted by the model a median of approximately 6 months ahead of onset.

The TCR comes from a man aged 18 to 29 with Graves' hyperthyroidism. The gene calls are TRBV5-1 and TRBJ2-1; D might be TRBD1 (6 bases). Material: blood. The CDR3 protein is CASSLLGALSYNEQFF. The CDR3 region has the DNA TGCGCCAGCAGCTTGTTGGGGGCGCTTTCCTACAATGAGCAGTTCTTC.